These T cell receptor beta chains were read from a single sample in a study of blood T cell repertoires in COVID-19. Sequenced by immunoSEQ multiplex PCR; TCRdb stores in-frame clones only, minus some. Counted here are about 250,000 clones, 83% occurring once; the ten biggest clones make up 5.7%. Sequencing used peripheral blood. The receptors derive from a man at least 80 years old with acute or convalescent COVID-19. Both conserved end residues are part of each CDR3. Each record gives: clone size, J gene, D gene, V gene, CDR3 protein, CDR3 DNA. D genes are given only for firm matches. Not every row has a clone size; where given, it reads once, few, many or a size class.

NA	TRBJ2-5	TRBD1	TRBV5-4	CASSRRTGIGETQYF	TGTGCCAGCAGTAGACGGACAGGGATAGGGGAGACCCAGTACTTC
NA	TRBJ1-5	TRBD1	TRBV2	CASSPRTGRPNQPQHF	TGTGCCAGCAGTCCTCGGACAGGGCGGCCCAATCAGCCCCAGCATTTT
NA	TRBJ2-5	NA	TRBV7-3	CASSLTPGRGQETQYF	TGTGCCAGCAGCTTAACCCCGGGACGGGGGCAAGAGACCCAGTACTTC
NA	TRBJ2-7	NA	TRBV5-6	CASSPTRGLNYEQYF	TGTGCCAGCAGCCCAACCCGAGGTCTCAACTACGAGCAGTACTTC
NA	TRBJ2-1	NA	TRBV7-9	CASSLEVTYNEQFF	TGTGCCAGCAGCCTGGAGGTTACCTACAATGAGCAGTTCTTC
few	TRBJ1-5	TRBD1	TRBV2	CASVRDRTSNQPQHF	TGTGCCAGCGTGCGGGACAGGACTTCAAATCAGCCCCAGCATTTT
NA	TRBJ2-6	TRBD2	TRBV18	CASSPVQLGGTGANVLTF	TGTGCCAGCTCACCAGTCCAGCTCGGGGGGACCGGGGCCAACGTCCTGACTTTC
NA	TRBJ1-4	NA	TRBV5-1	CASSLFRGEKLFF	TGCGCCAGCAGCTTGTTTAGAGGTGAAAAACTGTTTTTT
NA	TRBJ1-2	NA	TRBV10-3	CAISEAEIYGYTF	TGTGCCATCAGTGAGGCAGAAATTTATGGCTACACCTTC
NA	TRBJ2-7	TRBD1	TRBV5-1	CASSLIQGAGYEQYF	TGCGCCAGCAGCCTGATACAGGGGGCGGGCTACGAGCAGTACTTC
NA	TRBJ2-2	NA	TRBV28	CASSFGGANTGELFF	TGTGCCAGCAGTTTCGGAGGGGCGAACACCGGGGAGCTGTTTTTT
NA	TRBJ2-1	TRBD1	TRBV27	CASSSWTGGSYNEQFF	TGTGCCAGCAGTTCTTGGACAGGGGGGTCCTACAATGAGCAGTTCTTC
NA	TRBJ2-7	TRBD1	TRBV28	CASSEYRGLGYEQYF	TGTGCCAGCAGCGAATACAGGGGGCTCGGCTACGAGCAGTACTTC
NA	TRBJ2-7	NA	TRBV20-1	CSASEQGPPYEQYF	TGCAGTGCTAGTGAACAGGGCCCACCCTACGAGCAGTACTTC
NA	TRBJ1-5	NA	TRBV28	CASSLPGFDQPQHF	TGTGCCAGCAGTTTACCGGGTTTTGATCAGCCCCAGCATTTT
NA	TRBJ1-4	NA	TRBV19	CASSPSGGRFMFF	TGTGCCAGTAGTCCCAGCGGAGGCCGATTCATGTTTTTT
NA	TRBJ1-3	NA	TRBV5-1	CASSLGSSGRTNGNTIYF	TGCGCCAGCAGCTTGGGATCTTCGGGGAGAACAAATGGAAACACCATATATTTT
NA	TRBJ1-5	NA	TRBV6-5	CASRAGDQPQHF	TGTGCCAGCAGGGCAGGGGATCAGCCCCAGCATTTT
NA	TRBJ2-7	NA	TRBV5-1	CASSLPTEDFYEQYF	TGCGCCAGCAGCTTGCCCACGGAAGACTTTTACGAGCAGTACTTC
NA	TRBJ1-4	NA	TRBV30	CAWQQGLNEKLFF	TGTGCCTGGCAACAGGGCCTTAATGAAAAACTGTTTTTT
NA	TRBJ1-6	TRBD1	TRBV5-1	CASSPDRESPLHF	TGCGCCAGCAGCCCAGACAGGGAGTCACCCCTCCACTTT
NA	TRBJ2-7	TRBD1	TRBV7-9	CASSSGTGSREQYF	TGTGCCAGCAGCTCCGGGACAGGGAGCCGGGAGCAGTACTTC
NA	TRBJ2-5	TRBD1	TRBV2	CASSPYRDRAGETQYF	TGTGCCAGCAGTCCCTATCGGGACAGGGCAGGGGAGACCCAGTACTTC
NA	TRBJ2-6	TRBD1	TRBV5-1	CASSLPGTGPSGANVLTF	TGCGCCAGCAGCCTCCCCGGGACAGGGCCCTCTGGGGCCAACGTCCTGACTTTC
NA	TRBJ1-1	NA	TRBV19	CASSSGLPNTEAFF	TGTGCCAGTAGTAGTGGACTCCCGAACACTGAAGCTTTCTTT
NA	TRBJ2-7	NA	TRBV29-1	CSVSGTSSSYEQYF	TGCAGCGTCTCCGGGACATCAAGCTCCTACGAGCAGTACTTC
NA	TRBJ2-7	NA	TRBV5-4	CASSLGAAGPYEQYF	TGTGCCAGCAGCCTTGGAGCCGCGGGACCCTACGAGCAGTACTTC
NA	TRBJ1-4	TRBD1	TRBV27	CASSLRPGTGNEKLFF	TGTGCCAGCAGTTTGCGCCCCGGGACAGGGAATGAAAAACTGTTTTTT
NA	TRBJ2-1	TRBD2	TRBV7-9	CASSLGLWLSGAYNEQFF	TGTGCCAGCAGCTTAGGTCTGTGGCTTAGCGGGGCCTACAATGAGCAGTTCTTC
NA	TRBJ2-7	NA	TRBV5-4	CASSFTGFSYEQYF	TGTGCCAGCAGCTTCACAGGGTTCTCCTACGAGCAGTACTTC
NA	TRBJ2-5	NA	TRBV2	CASSELRAQYF	TGTGCCAGCAGTGAATTACGGGCCCAGTACTTC
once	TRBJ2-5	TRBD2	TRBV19	CASSISTSGRTYQETQYF	TGTGCCAGTAGTATATCGACTAGCGGGAGGACCTACCAAGAGACCCAGTACTTC
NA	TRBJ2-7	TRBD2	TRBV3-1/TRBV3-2	CASSAGLAGGTYEQYF	TGTGCCAGCAGCGCAGGACTAGCGGGGGGGACCTACGAGCAGTACTTC
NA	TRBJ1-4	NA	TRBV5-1	CASSLIGGEEKLFF	TGCGCCAGCAGCTTGATCGGGGGGGAAGAAAAACTGTTTTTT
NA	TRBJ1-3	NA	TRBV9	CASTDPSGAGNTIYF	TGTGCCAGCACCGATCCGTCTGGAGCGGGAAACACCATATATTTT
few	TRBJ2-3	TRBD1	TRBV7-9	CASNTGTGGARSTDTQYF	TGTGCCAGCAACACCGGGACAGGGGGCGCCCGAAGCACAGATACGCAGTATTTT
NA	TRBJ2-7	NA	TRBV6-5	CASSYETAYEQYF	TGTGCCAGCAGTTACGAGACAGCCTACGAGCAGTACTTC
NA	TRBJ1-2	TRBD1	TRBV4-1	CASSQGQGANYGYTF	TGCGCCAGCAGCCAAGGACAGGGGGCGAACTATGGCTACACCTTC
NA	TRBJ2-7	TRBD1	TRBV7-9	CASSLEPGQGSYEQYF	TGTGCCAGCAGCTTAGAGCCAGGACAGGGCTCCTACGAGCAGTACTTC
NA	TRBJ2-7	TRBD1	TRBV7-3	CASSLTGTGPYEQYF	TGTGCCAGCAGCTTAACGGGGACAGGGCCTTACGAGCAGTACTTC
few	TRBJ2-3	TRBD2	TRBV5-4	CASSQRGGLAGGDTQYF	TGTGCCAGCAGCCAACGGGGCGGACTAGCGGGGGGAGATACGCAGTATTTT
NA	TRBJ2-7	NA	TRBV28	CASRAPSYEQYF	TGTGCCAGCAGGGCCCCGTCCTACGAGCAGTACTTC
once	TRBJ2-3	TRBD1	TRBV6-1	CASSPRTGGTDTQYF	TGTGCCAGCAGTCCACGGACAGGCGGCACAGATACGCAGTATTTT
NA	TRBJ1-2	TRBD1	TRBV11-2	CASSPGQGSYGYTF	TGTGCCAGCAGCCCCGGACAGGGTAGCTATGGCTACACCTTC